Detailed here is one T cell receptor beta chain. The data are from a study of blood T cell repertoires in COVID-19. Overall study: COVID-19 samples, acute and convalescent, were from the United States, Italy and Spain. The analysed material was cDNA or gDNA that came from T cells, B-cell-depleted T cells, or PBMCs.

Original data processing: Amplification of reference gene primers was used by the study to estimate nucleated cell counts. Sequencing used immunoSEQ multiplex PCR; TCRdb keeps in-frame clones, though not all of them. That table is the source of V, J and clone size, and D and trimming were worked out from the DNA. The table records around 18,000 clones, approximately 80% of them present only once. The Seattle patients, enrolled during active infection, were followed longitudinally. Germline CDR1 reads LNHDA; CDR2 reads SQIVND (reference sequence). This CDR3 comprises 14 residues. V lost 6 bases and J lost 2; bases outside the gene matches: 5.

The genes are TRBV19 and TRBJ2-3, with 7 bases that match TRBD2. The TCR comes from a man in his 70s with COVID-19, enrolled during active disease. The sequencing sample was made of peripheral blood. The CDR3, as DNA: TGTGCCAGTAGACCGACTAGCTCCACAGATACGCAGTATTTT. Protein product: CASRPTSSTDTQYF.